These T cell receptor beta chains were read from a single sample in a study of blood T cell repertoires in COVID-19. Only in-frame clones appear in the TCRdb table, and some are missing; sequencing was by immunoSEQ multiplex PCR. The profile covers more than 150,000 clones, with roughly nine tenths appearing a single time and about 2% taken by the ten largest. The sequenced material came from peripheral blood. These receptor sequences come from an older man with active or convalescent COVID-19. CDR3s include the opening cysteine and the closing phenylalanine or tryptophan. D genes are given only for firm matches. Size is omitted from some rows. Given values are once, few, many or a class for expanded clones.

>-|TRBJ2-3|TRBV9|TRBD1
CASSEGAGSADTQYF
TGTGCCAGCAGCGAGGGGGCGGGCTCGGCAGATACGCAGTATTTT
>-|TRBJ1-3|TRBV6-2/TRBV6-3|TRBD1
CASSYSTYGTGSGNTIYF
TGTGCCAGCAGTTACTCGACCTATGGGACAGGGTCTGGAAACACCATATATTTT
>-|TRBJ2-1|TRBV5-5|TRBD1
CASSSDTGQSYNEQFF
TGTGCCAGCAGCTCGGATACGGGACAGAGCTACAATGAGCAGTTCTTC
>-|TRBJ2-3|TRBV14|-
CASSPLGVTNTDTQYF
TGTGCCAGCAGCCCCCTAGGGGTCACCAACACAGATACGCAGTATTTT
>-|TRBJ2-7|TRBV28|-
CASSLAVLGSAGTYEQYF
TGTGCCAGCAGTTTAGCAGTACTCGGGTCCGCCGGAACCTACGAGCAGTACTTC
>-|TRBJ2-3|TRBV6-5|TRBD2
CASRGLAGEADTQYF
TGTGCCAGCAGAGGACTAGCGGGAGAAGCAGATACGCAGTATTTT
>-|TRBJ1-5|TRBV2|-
CASRGGLEWGMGNQPQHF
TGTGCCAGCAGGGGTGGGTTGGAGTGGGGCATGGGCAATCAGCCCCAGCATTTT
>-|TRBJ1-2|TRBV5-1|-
CASSNGQMINYGYTF
TGCGCCAGCAGTAATGGACAGATGATTAACTATGGCTACACCTTC
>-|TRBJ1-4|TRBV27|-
CASSISVSEKLFF
TGTGCCAGTAGTATAAGTGTTAGTGAAAAACTGTTTTTT
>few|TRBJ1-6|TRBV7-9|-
CASSFGGSPLHF
TGTGCCAGCAGCTTTGGAGGTTCACCCCTCCACTTT
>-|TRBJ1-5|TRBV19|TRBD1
CASSTGGLDQPQHF
TGTGCCAGCTCGACAGGGGGGCTGGATCAGCCCCAGCATTTT
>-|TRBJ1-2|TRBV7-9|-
CASSLEIGGYTF
TGTGCCAGCAGCTTGGAGATTGGGGGCTACACCTTC
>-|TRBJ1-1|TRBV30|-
CAWSVSSNTEAFF
TGTGCCTGGAGTGTATCTAGTAACACTGAAGCTTTCTTT
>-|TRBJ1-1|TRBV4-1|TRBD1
CASSHTYRGPTEAFF
TGCGCCAGCAGCCACACGTACAGGGGGCCCACTGAAGCTTTCTTT
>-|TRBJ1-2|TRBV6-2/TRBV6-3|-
CASSSFRVALDYGYTF
TGTGCCAGCAGTTCTTTCCGGGTAGCCCTCGACTATGGCTACACCTTC
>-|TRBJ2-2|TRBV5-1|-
CASRSTGTNTGELFF
TGCGCCAGCAGATCGACCGGGACTAACACCGGGGAGCTGTTTTTT
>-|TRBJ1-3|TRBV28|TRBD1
CASRPGQSSGNTIYF
TGTGCCAGCAGACCGGGACAGTCCTCTGGAAACACCATATATTTT
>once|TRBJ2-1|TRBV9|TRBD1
CASSVGNRGNNEQFF
TGTGCCAGCAGCGTAGGAAACAGGGGGAACAATGAGCAGTTCTTC
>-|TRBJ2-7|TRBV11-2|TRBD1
CASSLGTGGGYEQYF
TGTGCCAGCAGCTTAGGGACAGGGGGAGGCTACGAGCAGTACTTC
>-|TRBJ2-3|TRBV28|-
CASTSGDTQYF
TGTGCCAGCACCTCGGGAGATACGCAGTATTTT
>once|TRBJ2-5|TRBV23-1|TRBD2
CASGNSGGAGETQYF
TGCGCCAGCGGCAATAGCGGGGGGGCGGGAGAGACCCAGTACTTC
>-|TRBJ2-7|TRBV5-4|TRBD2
CASSSGFGGGALEQYF
TGTGCCAGCAGCTCAGGATTTGGCGGGGGGGCCCTTGAGCAGTACTTC
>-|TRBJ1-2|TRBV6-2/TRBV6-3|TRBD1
CASRPPGQGYGYTF
TGTGCCAGCAGACCTCCGGGACAGGGCTATGGCTACACCTTC
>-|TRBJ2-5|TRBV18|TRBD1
CASSRGQGPFQETQYF
TGTGCCAGCTCGAGAGGACAGGGCCCCTTCCAAGAGACCCAGTACTTC
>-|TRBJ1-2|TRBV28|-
CASSLSAGPSNYGYTF
TGTGCCAGCAGTTTATCTGCGGGACCTTCTAACTATGGCTACACCTTC
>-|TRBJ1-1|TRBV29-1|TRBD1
CSVEDRTGGTEAFF
TGCAGCGTTGAAGATAGGACAGGGGGCACTGAAGCTTTCTTT
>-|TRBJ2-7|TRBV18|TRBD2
CASSQPGGSYEQYF
TGTGCCAGCTCACAACCGGGAGGGTCCTACGAGCAGTACTTC
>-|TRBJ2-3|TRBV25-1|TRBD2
CASTGTSGNTQYF
TGTGCCAGCACCGGGACTAGCGGAAATACGCAGTATTTT
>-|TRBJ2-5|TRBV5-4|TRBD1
CASSLAGGETQYF
TGTGCCAGCAGCTTGGCAGGGGGCGAGACCCAGTACTTC
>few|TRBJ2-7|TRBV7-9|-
CASSQLLEQYF
TGTGCCAGCAGCCAACTTCTGGAGCAGTACTTC
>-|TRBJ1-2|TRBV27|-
CASSQTGGGYTF
TGTGCCAGCAGCCAAACTGGAGGTGGCTACACCTTC
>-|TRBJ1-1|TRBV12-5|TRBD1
CASGLTPGPGQGTKNTEAFF
TGTGCTAGTGGTTTGACCCCCGGCCCGGGACAGGGGACCAAGAACACTGAAGCTTTCTTT
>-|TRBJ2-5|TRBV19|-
CASSIVEGRIETQYF
TGTGCCAGTAGTATAGTGGAGGGGCGGATAGAGACCCAGTACTTC
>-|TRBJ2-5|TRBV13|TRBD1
CASSFGTGGGETQYF
TGTGCCAGCAGCTTTGGGACAGGGGGCGGAGAGACCCAGTACTTC
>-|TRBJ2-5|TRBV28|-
CASRAPGGSLETQYF
TGTGCCAGCAGGGCCCCCGGCGGCAGTTTGGAGACCCAGTACTTC
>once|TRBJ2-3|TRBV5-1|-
CASSPGRPEADTQYF
TGCGCCAGCAGCCCTGGGAGGCCCGAGGCAGATACGCAGTATTTT
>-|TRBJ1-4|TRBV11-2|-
CASSFFAGAAGEKLFF
TGTGCCAGCAGCTTTTTTGCAGGGGCAGCAGGTGAAAAACTGTTTTTT
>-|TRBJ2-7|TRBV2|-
CASSVRTPTLLYF
TGTGCCAGCAGTGTGCGGACACCCACTCTGCTGTACTTC
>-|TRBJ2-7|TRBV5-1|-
CASSLAQGPIYEQYF
TGCGCCAGCAGCTTGGCGCAGGGCCCAATTTACGAGCAGTACTTC
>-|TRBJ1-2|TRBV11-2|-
CASSLEQNTNYGYTF
TGTGCCAGCAGCTTAGAGCAGAATACTAACTATGGCTACACCTTC
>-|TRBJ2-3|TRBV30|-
CAWSVSAADTQYF
TGTGCCTGGAGTGTTAGTGCGGCAGATACGCAGTATTTT
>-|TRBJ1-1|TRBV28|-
CASSLFGGGTEAFF
TGTGCCAGCAGTTTATTTGGGGGGGGCACTGAAGCTTTCTTT